This T cell receptor (beta chain) comes out of a study of T cells in Graves' hyperthyroidism and ophthalmopathy. This clonotype was seen ten or more times. From germline, CDR1 is MDHEN and CDR2 SYDVKM. CDR3 size: 15 residues. V lost 2 bases to trimming and J lost 7 bases; unmatched junction nucleotides: 10. Using RNA transcripts as the source, TCR beta CDR3 regions were amplified. The HTBI primer set served for first-round RT-PCR of the TCR CDR3. TCRdb used MiXCR to reprocess the multiplex PCR reads, holding one entry per CDR3 protein. The data contain under 350,000 distinct CDR3 sequences, 18% of them singletons.

The gene calls are TRBV28 and TRBJ2-7, with TRBD1 identical over 8 bases. The sequence was obtained from a woman between 45 and 65 years old with Graves' hyperthyroidism. The specimen sequenced was blood. CDR3 in DNA: TGTGCCAGCAGTTTACCAGGCAGGGGGCTGGGGGAGCAGTACTTC. Residues: CASSLPGRGLGEQYF.